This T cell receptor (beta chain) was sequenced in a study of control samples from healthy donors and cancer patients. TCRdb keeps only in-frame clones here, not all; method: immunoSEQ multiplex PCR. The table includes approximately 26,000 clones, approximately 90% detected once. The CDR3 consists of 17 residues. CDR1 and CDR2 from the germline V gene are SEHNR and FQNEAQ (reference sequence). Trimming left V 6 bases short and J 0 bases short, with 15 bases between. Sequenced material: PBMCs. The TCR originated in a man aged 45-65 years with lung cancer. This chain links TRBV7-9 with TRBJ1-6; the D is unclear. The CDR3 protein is CASSSIIGSSYNSPLHF. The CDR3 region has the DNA TGTGCCAGCAGTTCGATTATAGGAAGCTCCTATAATTCACCCCTCCACTTT.